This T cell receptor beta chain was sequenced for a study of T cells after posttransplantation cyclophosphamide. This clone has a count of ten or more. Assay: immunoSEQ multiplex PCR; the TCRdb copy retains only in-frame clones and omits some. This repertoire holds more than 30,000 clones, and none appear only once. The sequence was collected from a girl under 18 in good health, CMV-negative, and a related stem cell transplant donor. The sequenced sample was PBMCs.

The CDR3 coding sequence is TGTGCCAGCAGCGTAACTAGCGGGGGGGCTAATGAGCAGTTCTTC. It translates to CASSVTSGGANEQFF. The J gene is TRBJ2-1, the V gene TRBV5-6, with 13 nucleotides matching TRBD2. The CDR3 consists of 15 residues. Germline lookup yields CDR1 SGHDT and CDR2 YYEEEE. Trimming at V came to 4 bases and at J to 7 bases, leaving 5 bases not matched to a gene.